The 29 T cell receptor beta chains given below trace back to one sample, sequenced in a study of T cell clonality in common variable immunodeficiency. General study points: Fewer deletions and N-nucleotide insertions were reportedly seen in common variable immunodeficiency TCR beta sequences.

These receptors lack a known antigen. Sequencing was performed with immunoSEQ multiplex PCR; in TCRdb, only in-frame clones are kept and a portion is missing. Found here are more than 35,000 clones, no singletons; the ten largest cover roughly 5.6%. The sequencing input was peripheral blood mononuclear cells. Receptor source: a human donor with common variable immunodeficiency.

This clone was counted many times. The read terminates 3 residues ahead of where the CDR3 ends, so the germline J gene completes it. This chain links TRBV7-8 with TRBJ2-2; 7 bases are shared with TRBD1. This CDR3 region has 16 residues. Germline CDR1 is SGHVS and CDR2 is FQNEAQ. The junction had 6 bases not matched to a gene; V was cut back by 3 bases and J by 2 bases. The CDR3: CASSFYRDSNTGELFF. CDR3 DNA (partial): TGTGCCAGCAGCTTTTACAGGGACAGTAACACCGGGGAG.

This clone was recorded at least ten times. The sequenced fragment ends 3 residues before the CDR3 boundary, so the rest is inferred from the germline J gene. The rearrangement links TRBV5-6 to TRBJ2-4; D not certain. The V end lost 1 base, the J end lost 0 bases, and 8 bases lay between the germline ends. The CDR3 spans 15 residues. CDR1 SGHDT and CDR2 YYEEEE come from the germline V gene. CDR3 amino acids: CASSLSYLAKNIQYF. The CDR3 DNA, read in part, is TGTGCCAGCAGCTTGTCGTACTTAGCCAAAAACATT.

Many counts were recorded for this clone. The read terminates 3 residues ahead of where the CDR3 ends, so the germline J gene completes it. This rearrangement joins TRBV10-3 to TRBJ2-3, with 9 bases fitting TRBD2. The CDR3 runs to 14 residues. CDR1 and CDR2 (germline): ENHRY, SYGVKD. The trim removed 10 bases at V and 4 bases at J, leaving 9 bases unmatched. CDR3 DNA (partial): TGTGCCACCGGGGGGCTAGCGGGACCAGATACG. Translation: CATGGLAGPDT. The full CDR3 sequence reads CATGGLAGPDTQYF.

This clone was counted a few times. Incomplete CDR3 DNA: TGTGCCAGCAGCCTCAGGGGGCTCGGTGGC. Its protein is CASSLRGLGG. The complete CDR3 sequence is CASSLRGLGGYTF. The chain links TRBV7-2 to TRBJ1-2, with TRBD1 identical over 8 bases. Read coverage stops 3 residues before the CDR3 terminus; the germline J gene supplies the remainder. V gave up 5 bases and J gave up 7 bases; unmatched junction bases: 6. CDR3 size: 13 residues. The germline V gene has CDR1 SGHTA and CDR2 FQGNSA.

Only a few counts were recorded for this clone. The read finishes 3 residues shy of the CDR3 end, and the germline J gene is used to complete it. The rearrangement links TRBV19 to TRBJ1-1; D ambiguous. The V gene lost 6 bases and the J gene lost 3 bases, with 11 bases spanning the gap. This CDR3 contains 13 residues. The germline V gene has CDR1 LNHDA and CDR2 SQIVND (reference sequence). Partial CDR3 DNA: TGTGCCAGTAGCGCACGAAGGGACACTGAA. Its translation is CASSARRDTE. The complete CDR3 sequence is CASSARRDTEAFF.

This clone was recorded a few times. The missing CDR3 end, 3 residues past where the read stops, is filled in from the germline J gene. V and J are TRBV20-1 and TRBJ2-1; possible D gene TRBD2, 5 bases. The V end was cut by 0 bases, the J end by 1 base, with 13 bases between. Germline lookup yields CDR1 DFQATT and CDR2 SNEGSKA (reference sequence). CDR3 length: 16 residues. The CDR3 loop is CSAREVGGRSYNEQFF. The CDR3 DNA, read in part, is TGCAGTGCTAGAGAGGTCGGCGGGCGTTCCTACAATGAG.

A remark on this clone: From the germline J gene comes the end of the CDR3, since the read stops 3 residues before it. The gene calls are TRBV7-9 and TRBJ1-6; D uncertain. The V gene's germline CDR1 is SEHNR and CDR2 FQNEAQ (reference sequence). Trimming shortened V by 2 bases and J by 8 bases, and 4 bases separated the two germline ends. The CDR3 has 12 residues. This CDR3 reads CASSLRDSPLHF. CDR3 bases read: TGTGCCAGCAGCTTACGCGATTCACCC.

In this sample, this clone turned up many times. The missing CDR3 end, 3 residues past where the read stops, is filled in from the germline J gene. V usage is TRBV7-3 and J usage is TRBJ2-7, with a tentative D call TRBD1 (7 bases). The CDR3 totals 13 residues. V shed 5 bases and J shed 3 bases, with 11 bases lying between them. Germline CDR1 is SGHTA and CDR2 is FQGTGA. Partial CDR3 DNA: TGTGCCAGCAGCCGACAGGGAGGCTACGAG. This translates into CASSRQGGYE. The whole CDR3 region reads CASSRQGGYEQYF.

Remarks on this clone: The read ends 3 residues before the CDR3 terminus; that terminus is restored from the germline J gene. V is TRBV7-9 and J is TRBJ1-1, with 8 nucleotides matching TRBD1. The CDR3 runs 15 residues. Germline V lookup: CDR1 SEHNR, CDR2 FQNEAQ (reference sequence). The V gene end was trimmed by 5 bases and the J gene end by 2 bases; junction bases not matched to a gene: 7. The CDR3 region is CASSIRQGTNTEAFF. CDR3 DNA (partial): TGTGCCAGCAGCATTAGACAGGGGACCAACACTGAA.

The table lists this clone with many counts. The read finishes 3 residues shy of the CDR3 end, and the germline J gene is used to complete it. This chain connects TRBV2 to TRBJ2-7, with D perhaps TRBD2 (6 bases). Trimming took 3 bases from V and 0 from J, leaving 6 bases between them. The CDR3 is made up of 13 amino acids. CDR1 and CDR2 (germline): SNHLY, FYNNEI. CDR3 sequence: CASSEDYSYEQYF. CDR3 DNA, as far as it was read: TGTGCCAGCAGTGAGGACTACTCCTACGAG.

This clone was recorded at least ten times. The read gets to within 3 residues of the CDR3 end, and the germline J gene fills in the rest. The rearrangement joins TRBV29-1 to TRBJ1-4, with 7 bases aligning to TRBD1. The CDR3 runs to 14 residues. V shed 6 bases and J 5 bases; nucleotides not matched to a gene: 9. Germline assignment: CDR1 SQVTM and CDR2 ANQGSEA. The covered CDR3 bases are TGCAGCGTCGCACCGGGACAGCTAAATGAAAAA. Protein: CSVAPGQLNEK. The entire CDR3 is CSVAPGQLNEKLFF.

This clone was counted ten times or more. The CDR3 extends 3 residues past the end of the read, so its final part is completed from the germline J gene. The J gene is TRBJ1-1, the V gene TRBV30; D call uncertain. The length of the CDR3 is 13 residues. Germline V gene sequence: CDR1 GTSNPN, CDR2 SVGIG (reference sequence). Trimming pared 3 bases from V and 1 base from J, leaving 9 bases between. CDR3 loop: CAWRDTQNTEAFF. The sequenced part of the CDR3 DNA is TGTGCCTGGAGAGATACACAGAACACTGAA.

This clone has a count of ten or more. The missing CDR3 end, 3 residues past where the read stops, is filled in from the germline J gene. This chain connects TRBV29-1 to TRBJ1-1; TRBD1 matches 8 bases. The CDR3 length is 13 residues. Looked up from germline, CDR1 is SQVTM and CDR2 is ANQGSEA. CDR3 DNA, as far as it was read: TGCACCGTACAGGGGGGTGGGGGCACTGAA. As protein: CTVQGGGGTE. The whole CDR3 protein is CTVQGGGGTEAFF.

This clone was seen ten or more times. The CDR3 end falls 3 residues outside the read, so it is completed with the germline J gene. The chain couples TRBV6-2 or TRBV6-3 to TRBJ2-1; 8 nucleotides align to TRBD1. Germline CDR1 reads MNHEY; CDR2 reads SVGEGT. This CDR3 comprises 16 residues. The junction had 11 bases not matched to a gene; V was cut back by 8 bases and J by 2 bases. The sequenced part of the CDR3 DNA is TGTGCCAGCGCCCCGTACAGGGGGAATGCCTACAATGAG. It translates to CASAPYRGNAYNE. The entire CDR3 protein reads CASAPYRGNAYNEQFF.

This clone was recorded a few times. The DNA ends 3 residues before the CDR3 does, and the rest of the CDR3 is filled in from the germline J gene. The rearrangement joins TRBV18 to TRBJ1-5; no clear D gene. Per the germline V gene, CDR1 is KGHSH and CDR2 is LQKENI. This CDR3 comprises 14 residues. The V end was cut by 6 bases, the J end by 6 bases, with 15 bases between. The DNA read from the CDR3 is TGTGCCAGCTCTCCTTCCGGGGAGGGTCAGCCC. It encodes CASSPSGEGQP. The CDR3 in its entirety is CASSPSGEGQPQHF. Full variable domain (missing parts from reference TRBV18 and TRBJ1-5): NAGVMQNPRHLVRRRGQEARLRCSPMKGHSHVYWYRQLPEEGLKFMVYLQKENIIDESGMPKERFSAEFPKEGPSILRIQQVVRGDSAAYFCASSPSGEGQPQHFGDGTRLSIL.

This clone was picked up many times. The CDR3 end lies 3 residues beyond the end of the read and is filled in from the germline J gene. This sequence joins TRBV5-1 and TRBJ2-5; tentative D call: TRBD1 (6 bases). Trimming shortened V by 2 bases and J by 4 bases, and 12 bases separated the two germline ends. Germline V CDR1 and CDR2: SGHRS, YFSETQ. This CDR3 is built from 14 residues. The part of the CDR3 DNA that was read is TGCGCCAGCAGCTTTACAGGGTTGAGAGAGACC. It specifies CASSFTGLRET. The entire CDR3 protein reads CASSFTGLRETQYF.

This clone was seen a handful of times. The read ends 3 residues shy of where the CDR3 ends; the end is completed using the germline J gene. The chain joins TRBV18 to TRBJ1-2; weak D call: TRBD1 (6 bases). The CDR3 totals 15 residues. V was clipped by 0 bases and J by 4 bases, with 12 bases between them. The V gene's germline CDR1 is KGHSH and CDR2 LQKENI. The sequenced part of the CDR3 DNA is TGTGCCAGCTCACCACCGGTTAACAGGGTCTATGGC. This translates into CASSPPVNRVYG. The CDR3 as a whole reads CASSPPVNRVYGYTF.

On this clone: The read ends 3 residues early relative to the CDR3; the germline J gene fills the gap. The V gene is TRBV19, the J gene TRBJ2-7; 12 positions match TRBD1. CDR3 length: 16 residues. V gave up 4 bases and J gave up 6 bases; unmatched junction bases: 10. The germline gives CDR1 LNHDA, CDR2 SQIVND (reference sequence). This CDR3 is CASSTTTGTGGSEQYF. CDR3 bases read: TGTGCCAGTAGTACTACAACTGGGACAGGGGGCTCCGAG.

Comments on this clone: Read coverage stops 3 residues before the CDR3 terminus; the germline J gene supplies the remainder. The V and J genes are TRBV18 and TRBJ2-1; no definite D call. From germline, CDR1 is KGHSH and CDR2 LQKENI. This CDR3 comprises 15 residues. V was clipped by 2 bases and J by 7 bases, with 15 bases between them. CDR3 in amino acids: CASSPTLFDKNEQFF. The covered CDR3 bases are TGTGCCAGCTCACCAACCCTTTTTGACAAAAATGAG.

This clone was observed a handful of times. CDR3 DNA, as far as it was read: TGCGCCAGCAGCTCTTCCGGACTAGTAAAAGGCGAG. Its protein is CASSSSGLVKGE. The full CDR3 protein reads CASSSSGLVKGEQYF. This chain connects TRBV5-1 to TRBJ2-7; 7 positions match TRBD2. The read stops 3 residues short of the end of the CDR3; the missing end is completed from the germline J gene. The CDR3 loop spans 15 amino acids. Looked up from germline, CDR1 is SGHRS and CDR2 is YFSETQ. Losses at the gene ends were 3 bases for V and 6 bases for J; bases not matched to a gene: 12.

This clone was detected many times. The observed sequence ends 3 residues before the CDR3 terminus, with the missing tail filled in from the germline J gene. The chain is built from TRBV20-1 and TRBJ1-3; D is ambiguous. This CDR3 has 13 amino acids. Germline loops: CDR1 DFQATT, CDR2 SNEGSKA (reference sequence). Trimming left V 8 bases short and J 0 bases short, with 11 bases between. The sequenced part of the CDR3 DNA is TGCAGTCCCCGGAGGGTCTCTGGAAACACC. Translating it yields CSPRRVSGNT. The complete CDR3 protein is CSPRRVSGNTIYF.

With respect to this clone: The read ends 3 residues before the CDR3 terminus; that terminus is restored from the germline J gene. The J gene is TRBJ2-1, the V gene TRBV5-1; TRBD2 aligns across 9 bases. Germline values: CDR1 SGHRS, CDR2 YFSETQ. With 7 bases clipped from V and 7 bases from J, the junction kept 18 bases outside the gene matches. The CDR3 has 17 amino acids. CDR3 bases read: TGCGCCAGCGGCGCCAGTCGCGGGAGGGCTTCGGAAAATGAG. Protein product: CASGASRGRASENE. The whole CDR3 protein is CASGASRGRASENEQFF.

This clone was seen many times. The CDR3 region is CASSPVERSTDTQYF. The sequenced CDR3 bases are TGTGCCAGCTCACCCGTGGAGCGGTCGACAGATACG. V usage is TRBV18 and J usage is TRBJ2-3, with D possibly being TRBD2 (5 bases). The DNA ends 3 residues before the CDR3 does, and the rest of the CDR3 is filled in from the germline J gene. Germline loops: CDR1 KGHSH, CDR2 LQKENI. The V gene lost 3 bases and the J gene lost 3 bases, with 13 bases spanning the gap. This CDR3 is built from 15 residues.

This clone was counted ten times or more. The sequence runs out 3 residues before the end of the CDR3; the remainder is reconstructed from the germline J gene. This chain joins TRBV5-4 and TRBJ1-2; no firm D call. This CDR3 contains 15 residues. V lost 2 bases to trimming and J lost 2 bases, with 13 bases between them. Per germline, CDR1 SGHNT and CDR2 YYREEE (reference sequence). The DNA read from the CDR3 is TGTGCCAGCAGCTTCGGTCGGGGTAAGAACTATGGC. This translates into CASSFGRGKNYG. The CDR3 reads in full as CASSFGRGKNYGYTF.

This clone has a count of ten or more. The read ends 3 residues early relative to the CDR3; the germline J gene fills the gap. The chain carries TRBV2 and TRBJ2-2, with 9 bases that match TRBD2. The CDR3 length is 15 residues. Germline-derived CDR1 and CDR2 are SNHLY and FYNNEI. Trimming cost V 4 bases and J 5 bases; bases outside gene matches: 5. CDR3 DNA (partial): TGTGCCAGCAGTGGGGGGGGACTAGCTACCGGGGAG. This codes for CASSGGGLATGE. The entire CDR3 sequence reads CASSGGGLATGELFF. The complete variable domain, with remaining parts taken from reference TRBV2 and TRBJ2-2, reads EPEVTQTPSHQVTQMGQEVILRCVPISNHLYFYWYRQILGQKVEFLVSFYNNEISEKSEIFDDQFSVERPDGSNFTLKIRSTKLEDSAMYFCASSGGGLATGELFFGEGSRLTVL.

This clone was counted at least ten times. The CDR3 is cut off 3 residues early in the read; its end comes from the germline J gene. This chain connects TRBV18 to TRBJ2-7, with D unresolved. The CDR3 totals 18 residues. V was shortened by 3 bases and J by 3 bases, with 24 bases between the two germline ends. Germline V gene sequence: CDR1 KGHSH, CDR2 LQKENI. Partial CDR3 DNA: TGTGCCAGCTCACCTCTACGATATGAAAGAAAAACCTACTACGAG. Protein product: CASSPLRYERKTYYE. The whole CDR3 is CASSPLRYERKTYYEQYF. The whole variable domain, filled in from reference TRBV18 and TRBJ2-7, reads NAGVMQNPRHLVRRRGQEARLRCSPMKGHSHVYWYRQLPEEGLKFMVYLQKENIIDESGMPKERFSAEFPKEGPSILRIQQVVRGDSAAYFCASSPLRYERKTYYEQYFGPGTRLTVT.

There are a few counts of this clone. Coverage ceases 3 residues before the CDR3 finishes, and the germline J gene fills in the end. The chain joins TRBV19 to TRBJ1-5, with 7 bases identical to TRBD1. From germline, CDR1 is LNHDA and CDR2 SQIVND (reference sequence). CDR3 length equals 16 residues. V lost 4 bases to trimming and J lost 7 bases; unmatched junction nucleotides: 13. The CDR3 loop reads CASSNRAIQGGQPQHF. The DNA read from the CDR3 is TGTGCCAGTAGTAATCGGGCCATTCAGGGGGGCCAGCCC.

This clone was seen repeatedly, ten times or more. With the read ending 3 residues before the CDR3 end, the germline J gene is used to fill in that end. The V call is TRBV19, the J call TRBJ2-3; 7 positions agree with TRBD2. Trimming removed 6 bases from V and 3 bases from J; junction bases left unmatched: 18. This CDR3 spans 18 amino acids. CDR1 is LNHDA, CDR2 SQIVND, per germline (reference sequence). The sequenced CDR3 bases are TGTGCCAGTAGCGTCTTCCTCGCCAACGCGCGGGGGACAGATACG. Its translation: CASSVFLANARGTDT. The whole CDR3 reads CASSVFLANARGTDTQYF.

At least ten counts were recorded for this clone. The read finishes 3 residues shy of the CDR3 end, and the germline J gene is used to complete it. V usage is TRBV2 and J usage is TRBJ2-7; D might be TRBD1 (6 bases). The V gene's germline CDR1 is SNHLY and CDR2 FYNNEI. V lost 7 bases, J lost 3 bases, and 10 bases lay in between. The CDR3 spans 12 residues. CDR3 DNA (partial): TGTGCCAGCACTCAGGACAGCTACGAG. Translation: CASTQDSYE. The full CDR3 protein reads CASTQDSYEQYF.